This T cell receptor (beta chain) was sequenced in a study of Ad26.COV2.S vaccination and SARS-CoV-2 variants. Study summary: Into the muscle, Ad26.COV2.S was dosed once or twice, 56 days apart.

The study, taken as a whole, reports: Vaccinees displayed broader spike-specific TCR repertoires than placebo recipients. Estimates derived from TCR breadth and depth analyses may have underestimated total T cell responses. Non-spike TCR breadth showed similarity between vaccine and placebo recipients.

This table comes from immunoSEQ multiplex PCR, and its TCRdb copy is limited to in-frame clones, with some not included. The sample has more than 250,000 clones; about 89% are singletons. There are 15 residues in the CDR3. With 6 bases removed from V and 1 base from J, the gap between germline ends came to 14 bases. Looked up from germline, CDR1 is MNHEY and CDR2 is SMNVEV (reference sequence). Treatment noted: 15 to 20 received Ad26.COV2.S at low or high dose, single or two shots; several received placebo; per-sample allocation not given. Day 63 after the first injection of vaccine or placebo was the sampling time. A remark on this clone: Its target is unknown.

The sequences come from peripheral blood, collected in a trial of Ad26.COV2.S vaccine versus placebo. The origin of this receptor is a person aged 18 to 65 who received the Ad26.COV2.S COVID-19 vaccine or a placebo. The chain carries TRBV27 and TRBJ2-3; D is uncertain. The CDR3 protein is CASSSPWQRTDTQYF. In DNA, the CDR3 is TGTGCCAGCAGCTCCCCCTGGCAACGCACAGATACGCAGTATTTT.